This TCR beta chain was retrieved from a study of blood T cells in healthy people across ages. A J-beta primer mix and a sample-barcoded 5' primer were used in a second PCR of roughly 6 to 11 cycles. In TCRdb, the 5' RACE reads were re-called with MiXCR into one record per CDR3 protein. The top ten hold 35% to 40% of the sample, which has about 640,000 distinct CDR3 sequences, approximately 50% seen once. At least ten counts were recorded for this clonotype. This CDR3 region has 14 residues. V lost 6 bases and J 0 bases, leaving 6 bases between the germline ends. CDR1 SEHNR and CDR2 FQNEAQ come from the germline V gene (reference sequence).

The sequenced material came from blood. V usage is TRBV7-9 and J usage is TRBJ2-6, with D unresolved. The clonotype was recovered from a man between 60 and 75 years old in good health. The CDR3 region has the DNA TGTGCCAGCAGTTTGATCTCTGGGGCCAACGTCCTGACTTTC. Translation: CASSLISGANVLTF.